These T cell receptor beta chains were read from a single sample in a study of cytomegalovirus exposure and HLA in healthy donors. Assay used: immunoSEQ multiplex PCR; TCRdb lists only in-frame clones, some missing. There are over 80,000 clones in the sample; about 81% occur only once, and roughly 5.1% lies in the top ten. Sequences were obtained from PBMCs. Receptor source: a man aged 35 to 55 in good health and CMV-seropositive. CDR3s include the opening cysteine and the closing phenylalanine or tryptophan. A D gene is named only where the DNA matches it firmly. Size tells how often a clone was seen (once, few, many) or the class of an expanded clone, and some rows leave it out.

d_gene: NA
abundance: NA
j_gene: TRBJ1-6
v_gene: TRBV11-2
CDR3aa: CASSPMVQNSPLHF
CDR3nt: TGTGCCAGCAGCCCAATGGTACAGAATTCACCCCTCCACTTT

d_gene: TRBD2
abundance: few
j_gene: TRBJ2-4
v_gene: TRBV10-2
CDR3aa: CASSSLTSGGTPSLAKNIQYF
CDR3nt: TGCGCCAGCAGCAGCCTAACTAGCGGGGGGACCCCTTCTTTAGCCAAAAACATTCAGTACTTC

d_gene: NA
abundance: NA
j_gene: TRBJ2-5
v_gene: TRBV6-5
CDR3aa: CASKGAIPGETQYF
CDR3nt: TGTGCCAGCAAGGGAGCGATTCCCGGAGAGACCCAGTACTTC

d_gene: TRBD2
abundance: NA
j_gene: TRBJ2-1
v_gene: TRBV4-1
CDR3aa: CASSSRGTNNEQFF
CDR3nt: TGCGCCAGCAGCTCGCGGGGGACTAACAATGAGCAGTTCTTC

d_gene: NA
abundance: NA
j_gene: TRBJ2-7
v_gene: TRBV7-3
CDR3aa: CASSFALAFEQYF
CDR3nt: TGTGCCAGCAGCTTTGCACTAGCCTTCGAGCAGTACTTC

d_gene: TRBD1
abundance: NA
j_gene: TRBJ2-7
v_gene: TRBV6-1
CDR3aa: CASSDNRGYEQYF
CDR3nt: TGTGCCAGCAGTGATAACAGGGGATACGAGCAGTACTTC

d_gene: TRBD1
abundance: NA
j_gene: TRBJ2-1
v_gene: TRBV18
CDR3aa: CASSPPTGSKDEQFF
CDR3nt: TGTGCCAGCTCACCACCGACAGGGTCAAAGGATGAGCAGTTCTTC

d_gene: NA
abundance: NA
j_gene: TRBJ1-3
v_gene: TRBV28
CDR3aa: CASSLSGGYSSGNTIYF
CDR3nt: TGTGCCAGCAGTTTATCCGGGGGATATTCCTCTGGAAACACCATATATTTT

d_gene: TRBD1
abundance: NA
j_gene: TRBJ1-4
v_gene: TRBV7-9
CDR3aa: CASSFRDRGQSNEKLFF
CDR3nt: TGTGCCAGCAGCTTCCGGGACAGGGGGCAATCTAATGAAAAACTGTTTTTT

d_gene: TRBD1
abundance: once
j_gene: TRBJ2-1
v_gene: TRBV5-1
CDR3aa: CASSPPGQSGYNEQFF
CDR3nt: TGCGCCAGCAGCCCTCCGGGACAGTCTGGATACAATGAGCAGTTCTTC

d_gene: TRBD1
abundance: NA
j_gene: TRBJ2-7
v_gene: TRBV2
CDR3aa: CASSERQGAVEQYF
CDR3nt: TGTGCCAGCAGTGAAAGACAGGGGGCAGTCGAGCAGTACTTC

d_gene: NA
abundance: NA
j_gene: TRBJ2-2
v_gene: TRBV4-2
CDR3aa: CASSQVQSDTGELFF
CDR3nt: TGTGCCAGCAGCCAGGTACAGTCTGACACCGGGGAGCTGTTTTTT

d_gene: NA
abundance: few
j_gene: TRBJ1-3
v_gene: TRBV2
CDR3aa: CASKGSPSGNTIYF
CDR3nt: TGTGCCAGCAAGGGGTCTCCCTCTGGAAACACCATATATTTT

d_gene: TRBD1
abundance: NA
j_gene: TRBJ2-7
v_gene: TRBV2
CDR3aa: CASCRDSDNEQYF
CDR3nt: TGTGCCAGCTGCCGGGACAGCGACAACGAGCAGTACTTC

d_gene: NA
abundance: NA
j_gene: TRBJ1-2
v_gene: TRBV10-2
CDR3aa: CASSEFTAKRGGYTF
CDR3nt: TGCGCCAGCAGTGAGTTCACGGCCAAACGGGGTGGCTACACCTTC

d_gene: NA
abundance: NA
j_gene: TRBJ1-2
v_gene: TRBV19
CDR3aa: CASSIPRIGNYGYTF
CDR3nt: TGTGCCAGTAGTATCCCCCGAATCGGTAACTATGGCTACACCTTC

d_gene: NA
abundance: NA
j_gene: TRBJ2-7
v_gene: TRBV5-1
CDR3aa: CASSLGGVPTYEQYF
CDR3nt: TGCGCCAGCAGCTTGGGGGGGGTGCCAACCTACGAGCAGTACTTC

d_gene: TRBD2
abundance: NA
j_gene: TRBJ2-1
v_gene: TRBV11-2
CDR3aa: CASSLGSGLAGGGQFF
CDR3nt: TGTGCCAGCAGCTTAGGCTCGGGACTAGCGGGGGGGGGACAGTTCTTC

d_gene: NA
abundance: once
j_gene: TRBJ2-3
v_gene: TRBV11-2
CDR3aa: CASSLVIGRRSTDTQYF
CDR3nt: TGTGCCAGCAGCTTAGTTATTGGCAGGCGTAGCACAGATACGCAGTATTTT

d_gene: NA
abundance: NA
j_gene: TRBJ2-2
v_gene: TRBV9
CDR3aa: CASSVFLTNTGELFF
CDR3nt: TGTGCCAGCAGCGTATTCCTTACGAACACCGGGGAGCTGTTTTTT

d_gene: NA
abundance: NA
j_gene: TRBJ2-7
v_gene: TRBV27
CDR3aa: CASSLGQGGFYEQYF
CDR3nt: TGTGCCAGCAGTTTAGGCCAGGGGGGTTTCTACGAGCAGTACTTC

d_gene: TRBD2
abundance: NA
j_gene: TRBJ2-1
v_gene: TRBV7-8
CDR3aa: CASSFGWGRGGHNEQFF
CDR3nt: TGTGCCAGCAGCTTTGGATGGGGGCGGGGGGGCCACAATGAGCAGTTCTTC

d_gene: TRBD1
abundance: NA
j_gene: TRBJ2-7
v_gene: TRBV4-1
CDR3aa: CASSQTGASYEQYF
CDR3nt: TGCGCCAGCAGCCAGACAGGGGCCTCCTACGAGCAGTACTTC

d_gene: TRBD1
abundance: NA
j_gene: TRBJ2-3
v_gene: TRBV28
CDR3aa: CASEGQTETDTQYF
CDR3nt: TGTGCCAGCGAGGGACAGACCGAAACAGATACGCAGTATTTT

d_gene: TRBD1
abundance: NA
j_gene: TRBJ1-2
v_gene: TRBV18
CDR3aa: CASSNAAGGLGYTF
CDR3nt: TGTGCCAGCTCAAACGCTGCAGGGGGCCTTGGCTACACCTTC

d_gene: TRBD1
abundance: once
j_gene: TRBJ1-2
v_gene: TRBV30
CDR3aa: CAWGPPGGYGYTF
CDR3nt: TGTGCCTGGGGCCCCCCAGGGGGTTATGGCTACACCTTC

d_gene: TRBD1
abundance: NA
j_gene: TRBJ2-5
v_gene: TRBV10-3
CDR3aa: CATSTLTGEETQYF
CDR3nt: TGTGCCACCTCCACTTTGACAGGGGAAGAGACCCAGTACTTC

d_gene: TRBD1
abundance: once
j_gene: TRBJ1-2
v_gene: TRBV11-2
CDR3aa: CAPQKRGPAGYTF
CDR3nt: TGTGCCCCTCAGAAAAGGGGGCCTGCTGGCTACACCTTC

d_gene: TRBD1
abundance: NA
j_gene: TRBJ2-1
v_gene: TRBV28
CDR3aa: CASSSGQGYYNEQFF
CDR3nt: TGTGCCAGCAGTTCGGGACAGGGCTATTACAATGAGCAGTTCTTC

d_gene: TRBD2
abundance: NA
j_gene: TRBJ2-3
v_gene: TRBV14
CDR3aa: CASSHVTLATDTQYF
CDR3nt: TGTGCCAGCAGCCATGTCACACTAGCGACAGATACGCAGTATTTT

d_gene: TRBD1
abundance: NA
j_gene: TRBJ2-7
v_gene: TRBV19
CDR3aa: CASSRTGDGTYEQYF
CDR3nt: TGTGCCAGTAGTAGAACAGGGGATGGGACCTACGAGCAGTACTTC

d_gene: TRBD2
abundance: NA
j_gene: TRBJ2-5
v_gene: TRBV9
CDR3aa: CASSVELGGFETQYF
CDR3nt: TGTGCCAGCAGCGTGGAATTGGGGGGGTTCGAGACCCAGTACTTC

d_gene: NA
abundance: NA
j_gene: TRBJ2-7
v_gene: TRBV5-4
CDR3aa: CASSLSQSYEQYF
CDR3nt: TGTGCCAGCAGCTTATCACAGTCCTACGAGCAGTACTTC

d_gene: TRBD1
abundance: NA
j_gene: TRBJ2-7
v_gene: TRBV18
CDR3aa: CASSPMGTGINEQYF
CDR3nt: TGTGCCAGCTCACCGATGGGGACAGGGATAAACGAGCAGTACTTC

d_gene: NA
abundance: NA
j_gene: TRBJ1-1
v_gene: TRBV5-1
CDR3aa: CASSEGTGSNTEAFF
CDR3nt: TGCGCCAGCAGCGAGGGAACAGGGTCGAACACTGAAGCTTTCTTT

d_gene: NA
abundance: NA
j_gene: TRBJ2-1
v_gene: TRBV18
CDR3aa: CASSPPGGAKVEQFF
CDR3nt: TGTGCCAGCTCACCACCGGGTGGGGCTAAGGTTGAGCAGTTCTTC

d_gene: TRBD1
abundance: once
j_gene: TRBJ2-7
v_gene: TRBV15
CDR3aa: CATSPRGAGGLFEQYF
CDR3nt: TGTGCCACCAGCCCTCGCGGGGCAGGGGGCCTCTTCGAGCAGTACTTC

d_gene: NA
abundance: few
j_gene: TRBJ1-2
v_gene: TRBV10-1
CDR3aa: CATAPRPGHYYGYTF
CDR3nt: TGCGCCACCGCGCCCCGTCCGGGACACTACTATGGCTACACCTTC

d_gene: NA
abundance: NA
j_gene: TRBJ2-2
v_gene: TRBV6-4
CDR3aa: CAREQGNTGELFF
CDR3nt: TGTGCCAGGGAACAGGGGAACACCGGGGAGCTGTTTTTT

d_gene: TRBD1
abundance: NA
j_gene: TRBJ2-2
v_gene: TRBV9
CDR3aa: CASSLGTAQHGGELFF
CDR3nt: TGTGCCAGCAGCCTCGGGACAGCGCAGCACGGAGGGGAGCTGTTTTTT

d_gene: TRBD1
abundance: NA
j_gene: TRBJ1-5
v_gene: TRBV27
CDR3aa: CASRLYRGSNQPQHF
CDR3nt: TGTGCCAGCAGGCTCTACAGGGGAAGCAATCAGCCCCAGCATTTT

d_gene: TRBD1
abundance: NA
j_gene: TRBJ1-2
v_gene: TRBV18
CDR3aa: CASSPQTGGDGYTF
CDR3nt: TGTGCCAGCTCACCACAGACAGGGGGGGATGGCTACACCTTC

d_gene: NA
abundance: NA
j_gene: TRBJ2-7
v_gene: TRBV19
CDR3aa: CASSIVRGDEQYF
CDR3nt: TGTGCCAGTAGTATAGTCCGCGGCGACGAGCAGTACTTC

d_gene: NA
abundance: NA
j_gene: TRBJ2-1
v_gene: TRBV27
CDR3aa: CASSLADYNEQFF
CDR3nt: TGTGCCAGCAGTTTGGCAGATTACAATGAGCAGTTCTTC

d_gene: NA
abundance: NA
j_gene: TRBJ2-1
v_gene: TRBV29-1
CDR3aa: CSVAADYNEQFF
CDR3nt: TGCAGCGTTGCGGCGGATTACAATGAGCAGTTCTTC

d_gene: TRBD2
abundance: NA
j_gene: TRBJ2-7
v_gene: TRBV19
CDR3aa: CASSIVAGPYEQYF
CDR3nt: TGTGCCAGTAGTATAGTAGCGGGGCCCTACGAGCAGTACTTC